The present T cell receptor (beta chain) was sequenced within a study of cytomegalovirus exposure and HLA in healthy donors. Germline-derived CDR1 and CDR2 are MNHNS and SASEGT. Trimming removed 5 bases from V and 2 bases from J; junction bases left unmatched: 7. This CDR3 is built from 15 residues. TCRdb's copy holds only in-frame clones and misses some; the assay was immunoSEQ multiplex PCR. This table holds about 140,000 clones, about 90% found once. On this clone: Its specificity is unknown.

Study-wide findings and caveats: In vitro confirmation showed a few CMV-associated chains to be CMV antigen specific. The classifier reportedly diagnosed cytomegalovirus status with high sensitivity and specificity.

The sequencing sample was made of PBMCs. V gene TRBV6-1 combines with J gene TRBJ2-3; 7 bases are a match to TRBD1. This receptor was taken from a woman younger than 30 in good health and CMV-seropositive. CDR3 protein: CASSSRQGFTDTQYF. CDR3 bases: TGTGCCAGCAGTAGCCGACAGGGATTCACAGATACGCAGTATTTT.